This T cell receptor beta chain stems from a study of blood T cells in healthy people across ages (dated by TCRdb to the mid-2010s). About the study as a whole: In model experiments, template switching captured roughly one uniquely barcoded TCR beta cDNA molecule for every two T cells. To track age-related changes in TCR beta repertoire diversity, the study relied on deep sequencing normalized with unique cDNA molecular identifiers. Four age groups were formed from the donors: young (average roughly 16 years), middle-aged (approximately 40), aged (about 62) and long-lived (82). For two donors (one aged 18 to 29 and one aged 80 or older), the study analyzed two additional independent replicas of 1 million unique cDNA reads from the same blood draw.

Sequences SGHRS (CDR1) and YFSETQ (CDR2) are obtained from the germline V gene. Unmatched junction bases come to 14, with V trimmed by 3 bases and J by 15 bases. From the cysteine up to the phenylalanine, the CDR3 has a length of 15 residues. Just the 45-base CDR3 DNA is kept, in frame starting at base 1. Donors were roughly 40 systemically healthy Caucasian individuals from Russia aged roughly 6 to 100 years. Each donor gave about 10 milliliters of peripheral blood, drawn into EDTA-treated Vacutainer tubes. Ficoll-Paque density-gradient centrifugation was used to isolate PBMCs, with at least 6 million per sample. Trizol reagent was used to extract total RNA from PBMCs, with at least 5 micrograms per sample. For every donor, an aliquot of PBMCs went through flow cytometry to measure the percentages of naive CD45RAhigh/CD27high T cells. Findings and caveats that apply to the study as a whole: Observed TCR beta diversity per million T cells fell roughly linearly with age, and a significant reduction was already apparent by age roughly 40. Estimates of total diversity based on one million sequenced T cells were considered lower bounds and underestimates. Observed TCR beta diversity correlated strongly with the percentage of naive T cells measured by flow cytometry. Compared with the aged group, more naive CD4+ T cells, fewer expanded clones and increased TCR diversity were shown by the long-lived group, suggesting age selection. Because the CMV infection status of the donors was unknown, age-related changes in expanded clonotypes may potentially have been confounded. Since profiling was done on bulk unsorted PBMCs, naive and antigen-experienced compartments could not be conclusively compared.

This clonotype has more than one count but fewer than ten. There is no known antigen for this receptor. Nothing much larger sits one base from this clone, and base qualities are not available. Library preparation was by 5' RACE. This sample was sequenced with an Illumina HiSeq 2500. A second about 7 to 11 cycle PCR used a sample-barcoded 5' primer and a J-beta primer mix. A template-switch 5' adaptor carrying 12 random nucleotides introduced a unique molecular identifier onto each TCR beta cDNA molecule. At least 3 million CDR3-containing paired-end reads were obtained from each sample. First-strand cDNA synthesis was performed from all RNA using the Mint cDNA synthesis kit, with priming by a TRBC-specific oligonucleotide. Following uracil-DNA glycosylase treatment, a first 18-cycle PCR with universal primers M1SS and BC2_uni_R was performed on all cDNA. Per the source publication's procedure: Each sample was normalized by randomly selecting 1 million high-quality reads, each carrying a distinct molecular identifier. Reads with shared molecular identifiers were discarded instead of being binned into consensus sequences. MiTCR, run with a Q25 quality threshold and the strictest error-elimination algorithm, handled CDR3 identification, clonotype clustering and error correction. A nonparametric unseen species model with Euler transformation was used to estimate lower-bound total TCR beta diversity. The public reads were quality trimmed at Q25 with fastp and then assembled into clones with MiXCR by TCRdb, keeping productive beta chains. Rows merge per CDR3 protein into single entries with the most common DNA and genes. TCRdb's processing, not the study's, gives the V and J calls here. This sample has 750,000 to 1,000,000 distinct CDR3 sequences in its table, and roughly 29% of those were observed once. In total, the top ten clones hold roughly a tenth of the sample.

The same data also went into a second study, on T cells of mothers and their children. Per the second study: The donors were nine systemically healthy Caucasian individuals, made up of three mothers and their six children. cDNA synthesis consumed the entire amount of extracted RNA, loaded at 1.5 ug RNA in each 15 ul reaction. In the second PCR, the M1S primer introduced both the sample barcodes and 2-4 random nucleotides. Over 8 million TCR beta CDR3 reads were obtained for each mother, and around 2.7 million reads were obtained for each child. Thymic selection similarly shapes TCR recombination output in related and unrelated pairs, with minor effect from inherited differences. Normalized repertoire overlap was always found to be slightly, but never significantly, higher in related mother-child pairs than in unrelated mother-child pairs. No persistent microchimeric T cell clones were detected, at a sensitivity of roughly 100 clones per million clonotypes. In the study, deep NGS was used to compare the TCR beta repertoires of mothers and children, and features distinguishing related mother-child pairs from unrelated individuals were sought. Mothers averaged approximately 41 +/- 4 years of age and children averaged around 10 +/- 4 years. After adapter ligation with NEBNext reagents, the libraries were sequenced on Illumina HiSeq 2000 with 100+100 nt paired-end reads. To avoid cross-contamination, the mother libraries and the child libraries were prepared a month apart and sequenced in separate runs. For each donor, somewhere between roughly 450,000 and 2,200,000 distinct TCR beta clonotypes were identified. Naive TCR beta clonotypes were estimated from low-frequency clonotypes matched to each donor's FACS-determined naive share, without sorting.

Rearrangement joined TRBV5-1 to TRBJ2-1; 11 of the junction bases match TRBD1. The sequence derives from a middle-aged woman in good health. Sequencing input: blood. The sequenced DNA: TGCGCCAGCAGCTCTTCCGGGACAGGGGGATTGTGGCGGTTCTTC. This translates into CASSSSGTGGLWRFF.